This TCR beta chain was sequenced in a study of T cell changes during pregnancy in multiple sclerosis. The protocol was immunoSEQ multiplex PCR, while the TCRdb copy is restricted to in-frame clones and leaves out a portion. The profile covers around 100,000 clones, with approximately 92% appearing a single time and roughly 1.2% taken by the ten largest. The V and J ends lost 1 base and 5 bases respectively, with 18 bases between them. CDR1 and CDR2 from the germline V gene are SGHNT and YYREEE (reference sequence). The CDR3 sequence is 16 residues long. The sample here was peripheral blood, taken in the second trimester of pregnancy. The V call is TRBV5-4, the J call TRBJ2-5; a possible D gene is TRBD2 (7 bases). The clonotype comes from a female donor with multiple sclerosis, enrolled in a pregnancy study. CDR3 loop: CASSLKPGGPRETQYF. For the CDR3, the DNA is TGTGCCAGCAGCTTGAAACCCGGGGGGCCCAGGGAGACCCAGTACTTC. The full variable domain, completed using reference TRBV5-4 and TRBJ2-5, is ETGVTQSPTHLIKTRGQQVTLRCSSQSGHNTVSWYQQALGQGPQFIFQYYREEENGRGNFPPRFSGLQFPNYSSELNVNALELDDSALYLCASSLKPGGPRETQYFGPGTRLLVL.